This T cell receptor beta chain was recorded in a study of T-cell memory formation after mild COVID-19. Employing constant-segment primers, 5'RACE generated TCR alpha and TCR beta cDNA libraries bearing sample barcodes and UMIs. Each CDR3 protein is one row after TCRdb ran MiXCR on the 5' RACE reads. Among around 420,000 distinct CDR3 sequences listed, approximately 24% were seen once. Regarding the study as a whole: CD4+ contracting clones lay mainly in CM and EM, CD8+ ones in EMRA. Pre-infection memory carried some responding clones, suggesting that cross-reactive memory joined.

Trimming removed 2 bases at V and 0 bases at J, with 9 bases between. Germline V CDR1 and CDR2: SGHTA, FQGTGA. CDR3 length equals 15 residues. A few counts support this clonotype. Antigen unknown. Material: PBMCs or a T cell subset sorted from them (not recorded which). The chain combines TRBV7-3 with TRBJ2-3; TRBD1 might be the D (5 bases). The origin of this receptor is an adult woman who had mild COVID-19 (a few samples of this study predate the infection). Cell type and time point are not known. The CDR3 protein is CASSLGRASTDTQYF. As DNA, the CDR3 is TGTGCCAGCAGCTTAGGCAGGGCAAGCACAGATACGCAGTATTTT.